The 32 T cell receptor beta chains below come from one sample, sequenced in a study of immune heterogeneity within non-small cell lung tumors. Amplification of the TCR beta CDR3 was achieved through multiplex PCR with 32 V and 13 J primers. TCRdb ran MiXCR on the multiplex PCR reads and lists one entry per CDR3 protein. The data hold about 10,000 distinct CDR3 sequences, with 15% to 20% observed a single time. Template material comprised bulk tumor genomic DNA at 600 ng per sample. Several biopsies were collected from each primary tumor during surgery. They were spaced as far apart as possible within the tumor mass. Samples came from untreated patients having curative surgery for newly diagnosed non-small cell lung cancer. Source material: lung tumor tissue. The receptors stem from a man aged 35 to 55 with non-small cell lung cancer.

This clonotype appeared many times. This chain connects TRBV7-6 to TRBJ2-7, with a possible D match to TRBD1 (7 bases). V lost 5 bases to trimming and J lost 1 base, with 18 bases between them. CDR3 length: 16 amino acids. Looked up from germline, CDR1 is SGHVS and CDR2 is FNYEAQ. CDR3 amino acids: CASSLGGGDSSYEQYF. CDR3 bases: TGTGCCAGCAGCCTAGGGGGCGGGGACAGTTCCTACGAGCAGTACTTC.

Of note for this clonotype: The CDR3 end shows no conserved phenylalanine or tryptophan, and so a read error is likely. The limits of the CDR3 on the DNA are not certain, so only TCRdb's listed CDR3 is given. The genes are TRBV5-1 and TRBJ2-3; TRBD2 is the table's D call, not checked against the DNA. In germline, CDR1 is SGHRS, CDR2 YFSETQ. The CDR3 spans 15 amino acids, including both terminal residues. The CDR3 spells CASSSSGTWEQYFGP.

This clonotype was picked up many times. J is TRBJ1-2 and V is TRBV5-6; D is undetermined. The germline V gene has CDR1 SGHDT and CDR2 YYEEEE. Trimming left V 2 bases short and J 1 base short, with 6 bases between. The CDR3 covers 13 residues. For the CDR3, the DNA is TGTGCCAGCAGCTTTGGGCATAACTATGGCTACACCTTC. Translation: CASSFGHNYGYTF.

This clonotype was seen repeatedly, ten times or more. The V and J genes are TRBV5-8 and TRBJ2-7; 7 bases are shared with TRBD2. The germline gives CDR1 SGHTS, CDR2 YDEGEE. The CDR3 is 13 amino acids. Trimming cost V 0 bases and J 6 bases; bases outside gene matches: 3. In DNA, the CDR3 is TGTGCCAGCAGCTTGGTGGGGGGGAGCGAGCAGTACTTC. Translated, it gives CASSLVGGSEQYF.

This clonotype appeared many times. The rearrangement joins TRBV6-4 to TRBJ2-3; D is possibly TRBD1 or TRBD2 (5 bases each). V was shortened by 3 bases and J by 0 bases, with 7 bases between the two germline ends. Germline lookup yields CDR1 MRHNA and CDR2 SNTAGT. There are 14 residues in the CDR3. The CDR3 DNA follows: TGTGCCAGCAGTGAAGGGGAGAGCACAGATACGCAGTATTTT. Protein sequence: CASSEGESTDTQYF.

About this clonotype: A much bigger clone sits one base away, suggesting this may be a read error. The J gene is TRBJ2-3, the V gene TRBV9, with D uncertain. The V end was cut by 3 bases, the J end by 4 bases, with 12 bases between. The CDR3 extends over 14 amino acids. CDR1 and CDR2 (germline): SGDLS, YYNGEE. The CDR3 sequence is CASSAWYRPDTQYF. In nucleotides, the CDR3 is TGTGCCAGCAGCGCGTGGTACAGACCAGATACGCAGTATTTT.

This clonotype was found many times. The V call is TRBV20-1, the J call TRBJ2-3; 13 bases map to TRBD2. The CDR3 consists of 15 residues. The germline CDR1 and CDR2 sequences are DFQATT and SNEGSKA (reference sequence). Trimming removed 6 bases from V and 3 bases from J; junction bases left unmatched: 6. For the CDR3, the DNA is TGCAGTGCAGAAGAGGGACTAGCGGGGACAGATACGCAGTATTTT. Amino acid sequence: CSAEEGLAGTDTQYF.

This clonotype has a count of ten or more. V usage is TRBV5-6 and J usage is TRBJ2-7; weak D call: TRBD2 (6 bases). Per germline, CDR1 SGHDT and CDR2 YYEEEE. Trimming took 3 bases from V and 2 from J, leaving 21 bases between them. CDR3 length: 17 amino acids. CDR3 coding DNA: TGTGCCAGCAGCTCCTCGGGGAGGAGGCACCGACCCTACGAGCAGTACTTC. The encoded protein is CASSSSGRRHRPYEQYF.

This clonotype was seen repeatedly, ten times or more. The V gene is TRBV27, the J gene TRBJ2-3; possible D gene TRBD2, 5 bases. Trimming removed 0 bases from V and 6 bases from J, with 19 bases in between. The germline gives CDR1 MNHEY, CDR2 SMNVEV (reference sequence). CDR3 length: 17 residues. CDR3 sequence reads: CASSLSPPLTRSDTQYF. CDR3 nucleotide sequence: TGTGCCAGCAGTTTATCTCCCCCATTAACTAGGTCGGATACGCAGTATTTT.

This clonotype was counted between two and nine times. The V and J genes are TRBV7-6 and TRBJ2-2; 7 bases are a match to TRBD1. Trimming cost V 2 bases and J 5 bases; bases outside gene matches: 5. The CDR3 runs to 15 residues. Germline-derived CDR1 and CDR2 are SGHVS and FNYEAQ. For the CDR3, the DNA is TGTGCCAGCAGCTTAACAGGGGTCCGAACCGGGGAGCTGTTTTTT. This sequence encodes CASSLTGVRTGELFF.

In this sample, this clonotype turned up many times. The CDR3 sequence is CASNIWGPPNYGYTF. The CDR3 nucleotides read TGTGCCAGTAATATTTGGGGGCCTCCTAACTATGGCTACACCTTC. V and J are TRBV19 and TRBJ1-2; a weak D match, TRBD1 (6 bases). CDR1 LNHDA and CDR2 SQIVND come from the germline V gene (reference sequence). This CDR3 has 15 residues. V lost 7 bases to trimming and J lost 0 bases, with 15 bases between them.

This clonotype was found many times. This chain links TRBV10-1 with TRBJ2-1; D unresolved. The CDR3 sequence is 14 residues long. Germline CDR1 WNHNN, CDR2 SYGVQD (reference sequence). With 0 bases removed from V and 8 bases from J, the gap between germline ends came to 11 bases. The CDR3 DNA reads as TGCGCCAGCAGTGAGTCCTGGCCTGGGGATGAGCAGTTCTTC. Residues: CASSESWPGDEQFF.

The V call is TRBV4-2, the J call TRBJ2-2; TRBD2 agrees at 7 bases. Germline assignment: CDR1 LGHNA and CDR2 YNFKEQ. This CDR3 comprises 16 residues. The junction had 10 bases not matched to a gene; V was cut back by 3 bases and J by 6 bases. The CDR3 protein is CASSHQQRGRAGELFF. The CDR3, as DNA: TGTGCCAGCAGCCACCAGCAGCGGGGCAGGGCCGGGGAGCTGTTTTTT.

This clonotype has ten or more counts. This sequence joins TRBV20-1 and TRBJ2-1; TRBD2 matches 7 bases. The CDR3 consists of 15 residues. With 3 bases clipped from V and 5 bases from J, the junction kept 10 bases outside the gene matches. CDR1 DFQATT and CDR2 SNEGSKA come from the germline V gene (reference sequence). The DNA of the CDR3 is TGCAGTGCTAGTGGAAGCGGGGCGACTCACAATGAGCAGTTCTTC. Its protein is CSASGSGATHNEQFF.

This clonotype was seen at least ten times. The chain couples TRBV20-1 to TRBJ1-1; D not certain. Trimming left V 0 bases short and J 2 bases short, with 4 bases between. Germline V gene lookup returns CDR1 DFQATT and CDR2 SNEGSKA (reference sequence). CDR3 length: 12 amino acids. The CDR3 sequence: CSARDGNTEAFF. The CDR3 coding sequence is TGCAGTGCTAGAGATGGCAACACTGAAGCTTTCTTT.

This clonotype was observed many times. This chain connects TRBV28 to TRBJ2-1; possibly TRBD1 for D (6 bases). Trimming removed 2 bases at V and 3 bases at J, with 14 bases between. Germline lookup yields CDR1 MDHEN and CDR2 SYDVKM. This CDR3 is 16 amino acids long. CDR3 bases: TGTGCCAGCAGTTTAAGTGTTGGGGGCCTCTACAATGAGCAGTTCTTC. This sequence encodes CASSLSVGGLYNEQFF.

The chain joins TRBV24-1 to TRBJ2-1, with 9 bases matching TRBD2. The CDR3 is 16 residues long. V lost 4 bases, J lost 1 base, and 4 bases stayed unmatched. Germline CDR1 is KGHDR and CDR2 is SFDVKD. CDR3 in amino acids: CATSDRSGSSYNEQFF. CDR3 nucleotides: TGTGCCACCAGTGACCGTAGCGGGAGTTCCTACAATGAGCAGTTCTTC.

Relative to its sample, this clonotype is medium-sized. The chain links TRBV5-1 to TRBJ2-7; 7 bases line up with TRBD1. Looked up from germline, CDR1 is SGHRS and CDR2 is YFSETQ. The CDR3 contains 15 residues. V dropped 3 bases and J dropped 6; count of bases not matched to a gene: 12. CDR3 sequence (DNA): TGCGCCAGCAGCTGGACCGGGACAGTAGAGAGCGAGCAGTACTTC. It yields the protein CASSWTGTVESEQYF.

This clonotype is deemed medium-sized. V and J are TRBV19 and TRBJ1-1; 8 positions agree with TRBD1. Per germline, CDR1 LNHDA and CDR2 SQIVND (reference sequence). V shed 4 bases and J 1 base; nucleotides not matched to a gene: 2. The CDR3 totals 14 residues. The CDR3 DNA follows: TGTGCCAGTAGTAAAGGACAGGGGAACACTGAAGCTTTCTTT. Protein product: CASSKGQGNTEAFF. The full variable domain, completed using reference TRBV19 and TRBJ1-1, is DGGITQSPKYLFRKEGQNVTLSCEQNLNHDAMYWYRQDPGQGLRLIYYSQIVNDFQKGDIAEGYSVSREKKESFPLTVTSAQKNPTAFYLCASSKGQGNTEAFFGQGTRLTVV.

Remarks on this clonotype: A much larger clone differs from this one at a single base, so this may be a read error. As the CDR3 is not closed by the conserved phenylalanine or tryptophan, this likely results from a read error. The V gene is TRBV10-3, the J gene TRBJ2-1; TRBD1 matches at 7 bases. Germline CDR1 is ENHRY and CDR2 is SYGVKD. V lost 3 bases, J lost 2 bases, and 4 bases stayed unmatched. The CDR3 has 15 amino acids. The CDR3: CAISESTGAYNEQFS. The CDR3 region has the DNA TGTGCCATCAGTGAATCTACAGGGGCCTACAATGAGCAGTTCTCC.

This clonotype was found many times. This rearrangement joins TRBV15 to TRBJ2-3; D is perhaps TRBD2 (5 bases). Between the trimmed V and J ends, which lost 0 bases and 2 bases, there was a span of 12 bases. The CDR3 is made up of 16 amino acids. Germline CDR1 and CDR2: LNHNV and YYDKDF (reference sequence). CDR3 sequence: CATSRDLSGNTDTQYF. CDR3 in DNA: TGTGCCACCAGCAGAGATCTTTCGGGGAACACAGATACGCAGTATTTT.

This clonotype showed up many times. The chain is built from TRBV14 and TRBJ1-6; maybe TRBD1 (5 bases). The V end was cut by 1 base, the J end by 6 bases, with 10 bases between. Per germline, CDR1 SGHDN and CDR2 FVKESK. The CDR3 has 15 amino acids. CDR3 sequence (DNA): TGTGCCAGCAGCCAAGCGGGACTTCTTAATTCACCCCTCCACTTT. It is translated as CASSQAGLLNSPLHF.

This clonotype is medium-sized in the sample. This chain connects TRBV28 to TRBJ1-1; unclear D gene. The CDR3 is 15 residues long. V was trimmed by 3 bases and J by 0 bases, leaving 11 bases between them. Germline CDR1 MDHEN, CDR2 SYDVKM. In DNA form, the CDR3 reads TGTGCCAGCAGTTTCGGGTACGGGGTGAACACTGAAGCTTTCTTT. As protein: CASSFGYGVNTEAFF.

This clonotype was seen at least ten times. The chain couples TRBV20-1 to TRBJ1-1; maybe TRBD1 (6 bases). Looked up from germline, CDR1 is DFQATT and CDR2 is SNEGSKA (reference sequence). This CDR3 spans 11 amino acids. With 6 bases removed from V and 5 bases from J, the gap between germline ends came to 10 bases. The CDR3 coding sequence is TGCAGTGCCACAGGGTTTACTGAAGCTTTCTTT. Encoded protein: CSATGFTEAFF.

This clonotype is categorized as medium-sized. This chain links TRBV28 with TRBJ2-3; D remains unclear. Looked up from germline, CDR1 is MDHEN and CDR2 is SYDVKM. V was pared by 2 bases and J by 2 bases, with 2 bases between. The CDR3 has 12 residues. The CDR3 loop reads CASSLLTDTQYF. CDR3 DNA: TGTGCCAGCAGTTTACTCACAGATACGCAGTATTTT.

This clonotype has at least ten counts. The chain couples TRBV9 to TRBJ1-3; D is uncertain. CDR3 length: 13 amino acids. Germline V CDR1 and CDR2: SGDLS, YYNGEE. The V and J ends lost 1 base and 9 bases respectively, with 11 bases between them. The DNA of the CDR3 is TGTGCCAGCAGCGTACGATGGGATAGCACCATATATTTT. This translates into CASSVRWDSTIYF.

By share, this clonotype ranks as medium-sized. The genes are TRBV6-1 and TRBJ2-2, with 11 bases identical to TRBD1. The CDR3 totals 14 residues. V lost 6 bases, J lost 4 bases, and 1 base stayed unmatched. Germline CDR1 is MNHNS and CDR2 is SASEGT. The CDR3 protein is CASSGQGATGELFF. In DNA, the CDR3 is TGTGCCAGCAGCGGACAGGGGGCCACCGGGGAGCTGTTTTTT.

In this sample, this clonotype turned up many times. The chain is built from TRBV7-9 and TRBJ1-3; D is perhaps TRBD1 (6 bases). CDR3 length: 19 residues. CDR1 SEHNR and CDR2 FQNEAQ come from the germline V gene (reference sequence). V lost 1 base and J lost 0, with 19 bases in between. The CDR3 reads CASSLGLHRADSSGNTIYF. CDR3 in DNA: TGTGCCAGCAGCTTAGGTCTTCACAGGGCCGATAGCTCTGGAAACACCATATATTTT.

This clonotype is termed medium-sized. The chain has TRBV18 and TRBJ1-2; no firm D call. The V end was cut by 3 bases, the J end by 7 bases, with 15 bases between. The CDR3 spans 14 residues. Germline values: CDR1 KGHSH, CDR2 LQKENI. The CDR3 nucleotides read TGTGCCAGCTCACCTGCGGCAGGCTCTTCTGGCTACACCTTC. Protein product: CASSPAAGSSGYTF.

This clonotype is medium-sized within its sample. V is TRBV7-2 and J is TRBJ1-6; D remains unclear. The ends were cut back, 3 bases at V and 7 bases at J, with 10 bases in the middle. CDR1 is SGHTA, CDR2 FQGNSA, per germline. The CDR3 is made up of 14 amino acids. For the CDR3, the DNA is TGTGCCAGCAGCTTTATCATGAGAAATTCACCCCTCCACTTT. As protein: CASSFIMRNSPLHF.

This clonotype was counted at least ten times. The rearrangement joins TRBV19 to TRBJ2-3, with no clear D. The germline V and J ends were trimmed by 9 bases and 3 bases, with 16 bases remaining between them. The CDR3 consists of 14 residues. Germline CDR1 is LNHDA and CDR2 is SQIVND (reference sequence). The CDR3 coding sequence is TGTGCCAGCCGCGGAGAGTCCGGGACAGATACGCAGTATTTT. It specifies CASRGESGTDTQYF.

This clonotype rates as medium-sized. V gene TRBV3-2 combines with J gene TRBJ2-7; the D call TRBD2 from the table was never checked on the DNA. TRBV3-2 represents a pseudogene. CDR3 length equals 18 residues. As DNA, the CDR3 is TGTGCCAGCAGCCAAGTAGGGAGGCGGGAGTCCTCCTTTTACGAGCAGTACTTC. Amino acid sequence: CASSQVGRRESSFYEQYF.